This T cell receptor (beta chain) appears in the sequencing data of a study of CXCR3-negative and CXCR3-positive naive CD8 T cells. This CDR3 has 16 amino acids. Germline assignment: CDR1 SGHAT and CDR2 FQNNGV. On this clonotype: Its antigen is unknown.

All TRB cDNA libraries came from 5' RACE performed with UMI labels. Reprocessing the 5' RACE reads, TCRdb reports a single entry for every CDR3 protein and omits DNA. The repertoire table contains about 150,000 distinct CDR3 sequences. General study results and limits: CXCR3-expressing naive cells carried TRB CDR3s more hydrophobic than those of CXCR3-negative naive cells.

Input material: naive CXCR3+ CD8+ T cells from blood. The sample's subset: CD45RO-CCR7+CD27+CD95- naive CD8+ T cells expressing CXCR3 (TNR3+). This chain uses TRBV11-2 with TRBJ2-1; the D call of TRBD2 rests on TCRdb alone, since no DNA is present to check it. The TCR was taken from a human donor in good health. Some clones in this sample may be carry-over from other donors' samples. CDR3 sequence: CASSQPGLGSYDEQFF.